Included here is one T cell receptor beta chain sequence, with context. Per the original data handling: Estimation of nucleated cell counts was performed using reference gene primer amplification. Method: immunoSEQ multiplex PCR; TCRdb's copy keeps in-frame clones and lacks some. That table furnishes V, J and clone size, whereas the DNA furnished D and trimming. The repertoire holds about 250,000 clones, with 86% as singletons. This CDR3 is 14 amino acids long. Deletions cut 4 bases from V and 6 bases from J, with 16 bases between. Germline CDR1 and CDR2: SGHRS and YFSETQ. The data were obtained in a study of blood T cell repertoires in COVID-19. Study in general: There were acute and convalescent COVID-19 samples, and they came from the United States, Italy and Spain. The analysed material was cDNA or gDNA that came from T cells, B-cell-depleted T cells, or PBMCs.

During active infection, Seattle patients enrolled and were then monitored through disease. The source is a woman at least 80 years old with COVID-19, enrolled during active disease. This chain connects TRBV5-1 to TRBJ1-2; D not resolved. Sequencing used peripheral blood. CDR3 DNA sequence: TGCGCCAGCAGCCCCCGGCGGCAAGCGGATGGCTACACCTTC. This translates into CASSPRRQADGYTF.